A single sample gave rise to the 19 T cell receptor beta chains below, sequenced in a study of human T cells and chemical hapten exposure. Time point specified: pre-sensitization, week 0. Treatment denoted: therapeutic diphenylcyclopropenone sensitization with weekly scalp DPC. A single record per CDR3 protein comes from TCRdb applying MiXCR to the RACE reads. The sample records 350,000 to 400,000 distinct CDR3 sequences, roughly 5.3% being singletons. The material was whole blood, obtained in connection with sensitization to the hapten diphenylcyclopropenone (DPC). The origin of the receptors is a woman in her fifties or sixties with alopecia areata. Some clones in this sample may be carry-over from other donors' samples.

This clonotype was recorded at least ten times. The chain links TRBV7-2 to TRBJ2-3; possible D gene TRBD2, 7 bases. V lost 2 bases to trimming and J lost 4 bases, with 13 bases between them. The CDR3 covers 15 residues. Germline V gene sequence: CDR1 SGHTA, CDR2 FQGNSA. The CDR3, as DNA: TGTGCCAGCAGCTTAAGGAGGGGGGGAGCAGATACGCAGTATTTT. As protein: CASSLRRGGADTQYF.

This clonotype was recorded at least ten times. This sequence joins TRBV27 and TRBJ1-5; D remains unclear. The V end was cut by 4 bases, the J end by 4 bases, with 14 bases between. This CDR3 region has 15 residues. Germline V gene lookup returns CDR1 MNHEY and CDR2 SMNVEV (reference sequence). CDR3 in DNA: TGTGCCAGCAGTTGGAATAACGGATTTAATCAGCCCCAGCATTTT. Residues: CASSWNNGFNQPQHF.

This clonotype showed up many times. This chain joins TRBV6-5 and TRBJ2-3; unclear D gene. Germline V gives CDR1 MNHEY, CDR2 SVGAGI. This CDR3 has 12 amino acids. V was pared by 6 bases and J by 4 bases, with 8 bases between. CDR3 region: CASRQTADTQYF. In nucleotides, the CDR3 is TGTGCCAGCAGGCAGACCGCAGATACGCAGTATTTT.

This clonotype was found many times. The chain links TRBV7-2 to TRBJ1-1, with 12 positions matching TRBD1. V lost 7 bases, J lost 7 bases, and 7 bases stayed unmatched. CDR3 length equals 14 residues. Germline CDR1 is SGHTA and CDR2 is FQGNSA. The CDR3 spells CASTTGTGGFEAFF. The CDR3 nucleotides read TGTGCCAGCACTACCGGGACAGGGGGCTTTGAAGCTTTCTTT. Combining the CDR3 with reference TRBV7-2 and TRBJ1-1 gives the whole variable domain GAGVSQSPSNKVTEKGKDVELRCDPISGHTALYWYRQSLGQGLEFLIYFQGNSAPDKSGLPSDRFSAERTGGSVSTLTIQRTQQEDSAVYLCASTTGTGGFEAFFGQGTRLTVV.

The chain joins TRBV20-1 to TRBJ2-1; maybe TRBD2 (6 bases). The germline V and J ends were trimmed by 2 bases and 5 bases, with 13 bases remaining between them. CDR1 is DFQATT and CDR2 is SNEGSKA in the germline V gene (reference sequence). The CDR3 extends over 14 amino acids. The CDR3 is CSARSRLVDNEQFF. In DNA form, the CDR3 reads TGCAGTGCTAGATCCCGACTAGTAGACAATGAGCAGTTCTTC.

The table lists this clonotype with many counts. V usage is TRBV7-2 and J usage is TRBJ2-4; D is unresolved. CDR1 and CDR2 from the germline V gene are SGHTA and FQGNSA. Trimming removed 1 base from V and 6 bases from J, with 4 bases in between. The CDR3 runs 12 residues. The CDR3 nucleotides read TGTGCCAGCAGCTTAGACTTAAACATTCAGTACTTC. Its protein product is CASSLDLNIQYF.

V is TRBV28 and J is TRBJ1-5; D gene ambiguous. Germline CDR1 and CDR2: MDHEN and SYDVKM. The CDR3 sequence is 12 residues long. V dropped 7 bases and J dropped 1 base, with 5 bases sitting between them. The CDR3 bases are TGTGCCAGCACACAGAGCAATCAGCCCCAGCATTTT. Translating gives CASTQSNQPQHF.

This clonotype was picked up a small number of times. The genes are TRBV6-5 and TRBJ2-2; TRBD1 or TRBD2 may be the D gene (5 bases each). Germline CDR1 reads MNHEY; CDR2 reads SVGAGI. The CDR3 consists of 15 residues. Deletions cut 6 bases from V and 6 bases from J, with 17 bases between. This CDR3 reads CASRLHPGAAGELFF. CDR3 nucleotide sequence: TGTGCCAGCAGACTGCATCCCGGGGCAGCCGGGGAGCTGTTTTTT.

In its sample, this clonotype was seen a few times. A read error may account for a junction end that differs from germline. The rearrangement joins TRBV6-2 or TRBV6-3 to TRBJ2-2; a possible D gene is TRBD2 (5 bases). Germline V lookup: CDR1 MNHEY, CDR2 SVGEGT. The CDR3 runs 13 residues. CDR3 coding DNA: TGTGCCAGCAGTTACTGGCTTCCCGGGGAGCTGATTTTT. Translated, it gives CASSYWLPGELIF.

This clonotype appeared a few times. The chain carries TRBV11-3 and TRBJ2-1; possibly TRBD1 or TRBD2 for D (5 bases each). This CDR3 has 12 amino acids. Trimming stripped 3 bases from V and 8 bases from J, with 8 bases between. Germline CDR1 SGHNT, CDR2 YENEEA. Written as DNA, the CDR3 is TGTGCCAGCAGCTTCCGGGACGATGAGCAGTTCTTC. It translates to CASSFRDDEQFF.

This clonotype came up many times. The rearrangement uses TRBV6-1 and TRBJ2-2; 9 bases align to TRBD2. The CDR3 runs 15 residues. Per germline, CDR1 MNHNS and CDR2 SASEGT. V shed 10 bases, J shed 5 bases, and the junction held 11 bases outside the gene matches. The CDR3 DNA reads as TGTGCCACCCAGAGCTTTAGCGGGGGTACCGGGGAGCTGTTTTTT. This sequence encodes CATQSFSGGTGELFF.

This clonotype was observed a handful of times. CDR3 protein: CASSDGLGPQETQYF. The CDR3 DNA sequence: TGTGCCAGCAGTGACGGCTTGGGGCCCCAAGAGACCCAGTACTTC. V usage is TRBV6-1 and J usage is TRBJ2-5; D possibly corresponds to TRBD1 (5 bases). The length of the CDR3 is 15 residues. The germline V and J ends were trimmed by 3 bases and 1 base, with 12 bases remaining between them. Germline lookup yields CDR1 MNHNS and CDR2 SASEGT.

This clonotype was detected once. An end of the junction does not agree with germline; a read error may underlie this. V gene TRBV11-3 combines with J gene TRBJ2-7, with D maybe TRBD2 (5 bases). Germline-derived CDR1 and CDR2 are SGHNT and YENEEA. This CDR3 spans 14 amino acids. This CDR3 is CASIPGREGYQQYF. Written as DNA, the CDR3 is TGTGCCAGCATACCGGGGAGAGAGGGCTACCAGCAGTACTTC.

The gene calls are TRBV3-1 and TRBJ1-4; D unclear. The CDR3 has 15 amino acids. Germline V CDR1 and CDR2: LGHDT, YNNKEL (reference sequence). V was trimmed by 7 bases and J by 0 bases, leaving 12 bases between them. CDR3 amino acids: CASKGGSTTNEKLFF. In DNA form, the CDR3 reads TGTGCCAGCAAGGGAGGCAGCACAACTAATGAAAAACTGTTTTTT.

CDR3 coding DNA: TGTGCCAGTAGTGGGACAACAAGCTCTGGGGCCAACGTCCTGACTTTC. The encoded protein is CASSGTTSSGANVLTF. The V call is TRBV19, the J call TRBJ2-6, with a weak D call TRBD1 (6 bases). The CDR3 runs to 16 residues. The V and J ends lost 5 bases and 0 bases respectively, with 11 bases between them. Germline V gene sequence: CDR1 LNHDA, CDR2 SQIVND (reference sequence).

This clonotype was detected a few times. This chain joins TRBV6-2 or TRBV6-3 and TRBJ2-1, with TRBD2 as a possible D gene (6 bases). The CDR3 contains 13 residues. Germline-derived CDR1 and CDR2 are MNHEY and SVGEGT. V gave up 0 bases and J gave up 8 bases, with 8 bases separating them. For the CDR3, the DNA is TGTGCCAGCAGTTACTCGCGGGGCGATGAGCAGTTCTTC. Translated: CASSYSRGDEQFF.

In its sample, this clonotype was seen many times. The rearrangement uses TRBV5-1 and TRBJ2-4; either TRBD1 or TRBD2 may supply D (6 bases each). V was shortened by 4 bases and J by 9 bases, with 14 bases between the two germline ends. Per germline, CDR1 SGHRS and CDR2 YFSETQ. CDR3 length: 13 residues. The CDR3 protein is CASSRTAGGIQYF. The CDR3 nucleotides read TGCGCCAGCAGCCGGACAGCGGGCGGCATTCAGTACTTC.

CDR3 in amino acids: CASSQDSQEKLFF. The CDR3, as DNA: TGTGCCAGCAGCCAAGATTCACAGGAAAAACTGTTTTTT. This chain uses TRBV3-1 with TRBJ1-4; D gene unclear. Germline CDR1 reads LGHDT; CDR2 reads YNNKEL (reference sequence). The CDR3 is 13 amino acids. The V and J ends lost 0 bases and 8 bases respectively, with 7 bases between them.

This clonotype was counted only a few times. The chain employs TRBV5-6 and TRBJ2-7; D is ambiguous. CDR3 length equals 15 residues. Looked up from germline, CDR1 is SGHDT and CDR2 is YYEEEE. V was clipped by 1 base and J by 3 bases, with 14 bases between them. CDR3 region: CASSLSPGGNYEQYF. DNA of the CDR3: TGTGCCAGCAGCTTGTCCCCAGGTGGAAACTACGAGCAGTACTTC.